The sequence of this TCR beta chain was determined in a study of shared clonotypes between healthy human individuals. Trimming took 6 bases from V and 3 from J, leaving 9 bases between them. In germline, CDR1 is SNHLY, CDR2 FYNNEI. The length of the CDR3 is 13 residues. Using immunoSEQ multiplex PCR, the repertoire was profiled, and TCRdb retains in-frame clones only, with some absent. This sample carries 2 million to 2.5 million clones, nearly 97% of them seen once, and the ten largest clones take roughly 0.13%. The receptor was derived from a man between 18 and 29 years old in good health. The chain is built from TRBV2 and TRBJ1-5; D not certain. The sequenced material came from naive CD4+ T cells sorted from blood. Subset described: CD45RA+ positively selected. CDR3 amino acids: CASRYSYNQPQHF. The CDR3 nucleotides read TGTGCCAGCAGATACTCATACAATCAGCCCCAGCATTTT.